Shown below are 29 T cell receptor beta chains from a single sample sequenced in a study of T cell repertoires in cytomegalovirus infection. MiXCR, run by TCRdb on the reads, gives a single entry per CDR3 protein. The sample contains about 740,000 distinct CDR3 sequences, less than 40% of which appear only once. Sequencing was carried out using PBMCs. The receptor set was obtained from a human donor in good health (CMV status not recorded). Some clones in this sample may be carry-over from other donors' samples.

This clonotype came up a few times. The chain is built from TRBV6-1 and TRBJ1-5; 8 nucleotides align to TRBD1. Germline values: CDR1 MNHNS, CDR2 SASEGT. This CDR3 is built from 15 residues. The trim removed 5 bases at V and 7 bases at J, leaving 10 bases unmatched. The CDR3 loop is CASSPIWTGRQPQHF. CDR3 DNA sequence: TGTGCCAGCAGTCCGATTTGGACAGGGCGACAGCCCCAGCATTTT.

The CDR3 DNA reads TGTGCCAGCAGCTCCCGAAGGGGAGGTAGCTCCTACAATGAGCAGTTCTTC. It codes for CASSSRRGGSSYNEQFF. This chain joins TRBV14 and TRBJ2-1; D is perhaps TRBD2 (6 bases). Trimming shortened V by 5 bases and J by 0 bases, and 17 bases separated the two germline ends. CDR3 length: 17 amino acids. Germline V gene sequence: CDR1 SGHDN, CDR2 FVKESK.

This clonotype has a handful of counts. The chain uses TRBV7-9 and TRBJ2-5; 11 bases agree with TRBD2. Trimming removed 11 bases from V and 5 bases from J; junction bases left unmatched: 10. This CDR3 spans 14 amino acids. Germline CDR1 SEHNR, CDR2 FQNEAQ (reference sequence). The CDR3 loop is CAGETSGNSETQYF. As DNA, the CDR3 is TGTGCCGGCGAGACTAGCGGGAATAGTGAGACCCAGTACTTC. Supplemented by reference TRBV7-9 and TRBJ2-5, the full variable domain reads DTGVSQNPRHKITKRGQNVTFRCDPISEHNRLYWYRQTLGQGPEFLTYFQNEAQLEKSRLLSDRFSAERPKGSFSTLEIQRTEQGDSAMYLCAGETSGNSETQYFGPGTRLLVL.

In this sample, this clonotype turned up a few times. The chain carries TRBV19 and TRBJ1-5; no definite D call. V lost 8 bases, J lost 6 bases, and 20 bases lay in between. Germline loops: CDR1 LNHDA, CDR2 SQIVND (reference sequence). The CDR3 has 15 residues. The CDR3 spells CASSSPWGLGQPQHF. CDR3 bases: TGTGCCAGTTCTTCCCCCTGGGGTCTCGGTCAGCCCCAGCATTTT.

The table lists this clonotype with many counts. This rearrangement joins TRBV7-2 to TRBJ2-7, with 8 bases that match TRBD2. Germline V gene data show CDR1 as SGHTA and CDR2 as FQGNSA. The J segment lost 2 bases and the V segment lost 1 base, leaving 7 bases of the junction unmatched. The CDR3 has 16 residues. Written as DNA, the CDR3 is TGTGCCAGCAGCTTAGGGGCGGGCGGGAGGCCCTACGAGCAGTACTTC. It yields the protein CASSLGAGGRPYEQYF.

Many counts were recorded for this clonotype. This chain links TRBV7-2 with TRBJ1-4; D gene ambiguous. Trimming removed 1 base from V and 8 bases from J, with 11 bases in between. Per the germline V gene, CDR1 is SGHTA and CDR2 is FQGNSA. This CDR3 contains 14 residues. The CDR3 region has the DNA TGTGCCAGCAGCTTAGGGGTATCGATAGAAAAACTGTTTTTT. This gives the protein CASSLGVSIEKLFF.

The genes are TRBV4-1 and TRBJ1-5, with no clear D. This CDR3 is 14 amino acids long. V was clipped by 1 base and J by 6 bases, with 10 bases between them. Germline V gene lookup returns CDR1 MGHRA and CDR2 YSYEKL. CDR3 coding DNA: TGCGCCAGCAGCCAAGGGGCGCTGGGTCAGCCCCAGCATTTT. Translating gives CASSQGALGQPQHF.

The chain uses TRBV7-9 and TRBJ2-2; a weak D match, TRBD1 (6 bases). This CDR3 has 16 amino acids. Per the germline V gene, CDR1 is SEHNR and CDR2 is FQNEAQ (reference sequence). V lost 5 bases and J lost 0, with 13 bases in between. In DNA, the CDR3 is TGTGCCAGCAGCACCCAGACAGGAGCGAACACCGGGGAGCTGTTTTTT. Its translation: CASSTQTGANTGELFF.

Remarks on this clonotype: The CDR3 does not close with the conserved phenylalanine or tryptophan, likely indicating a read error. The chain uses TRBV28 and TRBJ2-3, with a possible D match to TRBD2 (7 bases). The CDR3 contains 17 residues. Deletions cut 5 bases from V and 2 bases from J, with 20 bases between. Germline V CDR1 and CDR2: MDHEN, SYDVKM. CDR3 protein: CASSPPLGGGLTDTQYL. CDR3 bases: TGTGCCAGCAGTCCCCCCCTTGGGGGGGGGCTCACAGATACGCAGTATTTG.

The V and J genes are TRBV5-4 and TRBJ2-2; D call uncertain. CDR3 size: 14 residues. The germline gives CDR1 SGHNT, CDR2 YYREEE (reference sequence). V was pared by 4 bases and J by 2 bases, with 9 bases between. In DNA form, the CDR3 reads TGTGCCAGCAGCAGCGACACCAACACCGGGGAGCTGTTTTTT. Amino acids: CASSSDTNTGELFF.

The genes are TRBV12-5 and TRBJ2-7; tentative D call: TRBD2 (5 bases). The CDR3 loop spans 15 amino acids. Germline-derived CDR1 and CDR2 are LGHNT and FRNRAP. Trimming took 7 bases from V and 0 from J, leaving 16 bases between them. In DNA form, the CDR3 reads TGTGCTAGTGCCGGCACACGGAGGAGCTCCTACGAGCAGTACTTC. This translates into CASAGTRRSSYEQYF.

V gene TRBV10-3 combines with J gene TRBJ1-2, with a tentative D call TRBD1 (6 bases). The CDR3 consists of 17 residues. The germline CDR1 and CDR2 sequences are ENHRY and SYGVKD. V was clipped by 0 bases and J by 0 bases, with 14 bases between them. The CDR3, as DNA: TGTGCCATCAGTGAGTCTTACGCAGGGGCCCCTAACTATGGCTACACCTTC. Its protein product is CAISESYAGAPNYGYTF.

This clonotype was seen a handful of times. V and J are TRBV19 and TRBJ2-6, with unresolved D. The germline V and J ends were trimmed by 4 bases and 1 base, with 5 bases remaining between them. The CDR3 runs to 14 residues. Germline V lookup: CDR1 LNHDA, CDR2 SQIVND (reference sequence). The DNA of the CDR3 is TGTGCCAGTAGTACCCAATCTGGGGCCAACGTCCTGACTTTC. It yields the protein CASSTQSGANVLTF.

For this clonotype: This sequence may be a read error, since a much larger clone differs from it by one base. Because it lacks the conserved phenylalanine or tryptophan at the end, this CDR3 is likely a read error. The J gene is TRBJ2-1, the V gene TRBV7-2; maybe TRBD1 (6 bases). The CDR3 runs to 15 residues. Germline V gene sequence: CDR1 SGHTA, CDR2 FQGNSA. The V gene lost 5 bases and the J gene lost 1 base, with 12 bases spanning the gap. CDR3 amino acids: CASSAGTRSYNEQFL. The CDR3 DNA follows: TGTGCCAGCAGCGCCGGGACAAGGTCCTACAATGAGCAGTTCTTA.

J is TRBJ1-5 and V is TRBV4-1; D might be TRBD1 (6 bases). The germline V gene has CDR1 MGHRA and CDR2 YSYEKL. Trimming shortened V by 1 base and J by 6 bases, and 13 bases separated the two germline ends. The CDR3 contains 15 residues. CDR3 sequence: CASSQGGGQGQPQHF. The CDR3 DNA reads TGCGCCAGCAGCCAAGGCGGGGGGCAGGGTCAGCCCCAGCATTTT.

This clonotype was picked up many times. The CDR3 is CASSGTTNQPQHF. The CDR3 region has the DNA TGTGCCAGCAGTGGTACAACGAATCAGCCCCAGCATTTT. The chain joins TRBV12-3 or TRBV12-4 to TRBJ1-5; D is undetermined. The CDR3 has 13 amino acids. V dropped 5 bases and J dropped 4 bases, with 9 bases sitting between them.

The J gene is TRBJ1-4, the V gene TRBV10-3; D is possibly TRBD1 (6 bases). Per germline, CDR1 ENHRY and CDR2 SYGVKD. Trimming stripped 0 bases from V and 8 bases from J, with 13 bases between. CDR3 length: 15 residues. CDR3 sequence: CAISESNGGGEKLFF. In DNA, the CDR3 is TGTGCCATCAGTGAGTCGAACGGGGGCGGGGAAAAACTGTTTTTT.

This chain uses TRBV7-3 with TRBJ2-3; D uncertain. Trimming cost V 2 bases and J 8 bases, with 11 bases left between them. CDR3 size: 13 residues. Germline CDR1 and CDR2: SGHTA and FQGTGA. CDR3 DNA sequence: TGTGCCAGCAGCTTAGGCAAGCCCGGTACGCAGTATTTT. Its translation: CASSLGKPGTQYF.

As regards this clonotype: A much bigger clone sits one base away, suggesting this may be a read error. V gene TRBV7-8 combines with J gene TRBJ1-5; D remains unclear. CDR1 and CDR2 (germline): SGHVS, FQNEAQ. CDR3 length: 14 amino acids. CDR3 sequence reads: CASSLADYGQPPHF. As DNA, the CDR3 is TGTGCCAGCAGCTTAGCGGATTACGGTCAGCCCCCGCATTTT.

V usage is TRBV11-2 and J usage is TRBJ1-6; maybe TRBD1 (5 bases). The CDR3 loop spans 17 amino acids. Germline CDR1 and CDR2: SGHAT and FQNNGV. Trimming cost V 5 bases and J 13 bases, with 27 bases left between them. CDR3 sequence (DNA): TGTGCCAGCAGCCCGCCAAAAACCGGGATAGGGGTGGGTCCCCTCCACTTT. As protein: CASSPPKTGIGVGPLHF.

The chain employs TRBV20-1 and TRBJ1-2; 10 bases are a match to TRBD1. V shed 3 bases and J 7 bases; nucleotides not matched to a gene: 8. Germline V CDR1 and CDR2: DFQATT, SNEGSKA (reference sequence). CDR3 length: 14 residues. The CDR3 reads CSASRDRGSGGYTF. The CDR3, as DNA: TGCAGTGCTAGCCGGGACAGGGGAAGTGGTGGCTACACCTTC.

Concerning this clonotype itself: One end of the junction does not line up with germline, which may come from a read error. J is TRBJ2-5 and V is TRBV7-9; TRBD2 matches 7 bases. The CDR3 runs 15 residues. Germline loops: CDR1 SEHNR, CDR2 FQNEAQ (reference sequence). The CDR3 spells CASSSPTSNGETHYF. The CDR3 nucleotides read TGTGCCAGCAGCTCGCCGACTAGCAATGGAGAGACCCATTACTTC.

V usage is TRBV28 and J usage is TRBJ1-6; D gene ambiguous. Trimming took 4 bases from V and 7 from J, leaving 14 bases between them. The CDR3 covers 15 residues. Germline-derived CDR1 and CDR2 are MDHEN and SYDVKM. DNA for the CDR3: TGTGCCAGCAGTTCCGATAACGGCGGAAATTCACCCCTCCACTTT. Protein product: CASSSDNGGNSPLHF.

This clonotype turned up a few times. The chain carries TRBV4-1 and TRBJ1-2; the D is unclear. V dropped 0 bases and J dropped 0 bases, with 8 bases sitting between them. CDR1 and CDR2 from the germline V gene are MGHRA and YSYEKL. The CDR3 is 15 amino acids. CDR3 protein: CASSQDLTANYGYTF. The CDR3 coding sequence is TGCGCCAGCAGCCAAGATCTGACGGCTAACTATGGCTACACCTTC.

The chain links TRBV6-8 to TRBJ2-7; 7 positions match TRBD1. The CDR3 is 15 amino acids. Germline V lookup: CDR1 MNHGY, CDR2 SAAAGT. The V and J ends lost 6 bases and 4 bases, in that order; junction bases with no gene match: 12. The CDR3 nucleotides read TGTGCCAGCAGCTGGGTACAGGGGTTAGGGTACGAGCAGTACTTC. Translating gives CASSWVQGLGYEQYF.

As to this clonotype: As the CDR3 is not closed by the conserved phenylalanine or tryptophan, this likely results from a read error. The chain carries TRBV4-1 and TRBJ2-3; D gene unclear. V lost 4 bases and J 5 bases, leaving 13 bases between the germline ends. CDR3 length: 14 amino acids. The germline V gene has CDR1 MGHRA and CDR2 YSYEKL. Written as DNA, the CDR3 is TGCGCCAGCAGCCTGACCATAGCTGAAGATACGCAGTATTTA. This sequence encodes CASSLTIAEDTQYL.

This rearrangement joins TRBV6-2 or TRBV6-3 to TRBJ1-1, with 8 bases aligning to TRBD1. The J segment lost 5 bases and the V segment lost 4 bases, leaving 18 bases of the junction unmatched. This CDR3 is built from 18 residues. Germline CDR1 reads MNHEY; CDR2 reads SVGEGT. This CDR3 is CASSFEPRDRGSGTEAFF. CDR3 nucleotides: TGTGCCAGCAGTTTTGAGCCCCGTGACAGGGGATCGGGAACTGAAGCTTTCTTT.

This clonotype was found a few times. V is TRBV12-3 or TRBV12-4 and J is TRBJ1-5; D call uncertain. This CDR3 has 14 residues. V was shortened by 6 bases and J by 0 bases, with 9 bases between the two germline ends. CDR3 DNA sequence: TGTGCCAGCAGGTCTGCAGCTAGCAATCAGCCCCAGCATTTT. It is translated as CASRSAASNQPQHF.

This clonotype was found many times. V usage is TRBV7-8 and J usage is TRBJ1-2; perhaps TRBD1 as D (6 bases). Trimming took 10 bases from V and 7 from J, leaving 28 bases between them. Germline-derived CDR1 and CDR2 are SGHVS and FQNEAQ. The CDR3 extends over 16 amino acids. The CDR3 is CAINRDGSDPGVGYTF. CDR3 sequence (DNA): TGTGCCATCAACAGGGACGGGTCGGACCCCGGGGTTGGCTACACCTTC. Full variable domain (rest looked up from reference TRBV7-8 and TRBJ1-2): GAGVSQSPRYKVAKRGQDVALRCDPISGHVSLFWYQQALGQGPEFLTYFQNEAQLDKSGLPSDRFFAERPEGSVSTLKIQRTQQEDSAVYLCAINRDGSDPGVGYTFGSGTRLTVV.